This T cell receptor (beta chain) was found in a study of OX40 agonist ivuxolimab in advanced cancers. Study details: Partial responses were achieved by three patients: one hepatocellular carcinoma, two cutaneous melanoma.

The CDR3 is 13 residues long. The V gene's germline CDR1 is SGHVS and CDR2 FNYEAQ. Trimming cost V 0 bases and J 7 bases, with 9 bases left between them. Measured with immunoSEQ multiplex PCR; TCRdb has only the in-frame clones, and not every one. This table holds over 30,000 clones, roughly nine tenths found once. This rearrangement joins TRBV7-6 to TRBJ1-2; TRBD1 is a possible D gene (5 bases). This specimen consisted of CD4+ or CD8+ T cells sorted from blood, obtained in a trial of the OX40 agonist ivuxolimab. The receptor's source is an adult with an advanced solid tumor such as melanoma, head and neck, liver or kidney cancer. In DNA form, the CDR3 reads TGTGCCAGCAGCTTAGCGAAGAGGGGTGGCTACACCTTC. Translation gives CASSLAKRGGYTF. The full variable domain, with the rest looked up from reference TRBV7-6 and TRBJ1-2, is GAGVSQSPRYKVTKRGQDVALRCDPISGHVSLYWYRQALGQGPEFLTYFNYEAQQDKSGLPNDRFSAERPEGSISTLTIQRTEQRDSAMYRCASSLAKRGGYTFGSGTRLTVV.